Sequencing of this T cell receptor (beta chain) was carried out in a study of blood T cell repertoires in COVID-19. The overall study: T cells, B-cell-depleted T cells, or PBMCs supplied cDNA or gDNA.

V trimming: 2 bases; J trimming: 3 bases; junction bases outside the gene matches: 4. The germline V gene has CDR1 SNHLY and CDR2 FYNNEI. The CDR3 runs to 15 residues. In its sample, this clone was seen a few times. Repertoires were generated with immunoSEQ multiplex PCR, while TCRdb's copy carries only in-frame clones and drops some. Of tens of thousands of clones listed, approximately 85% are singletons. The TCR originated in a man of 80 years or more with acute or convalescent COVID-19. The chain links TRBV2 to TRBJ1-1; 9 positions agree with TRBD1. Sequenced sample: peripheral blood. The CDR3 is CASSELTGGYTEAFF. Here the CDR3 DNA reads TGTGCCAGCAGTGAACTGACAGGGGGGTACACTGAAGCTTTCTTT. Combining the CDR3 with reference TRBV2 and TRBJ1-1 gives the whole variable domain EPEVTQTPSHQVTQMGQEVILRCVPISNHLYFYWYRQILGQKVEFLVSFYNNEISEKSEIFDDQFSVERPDGSNFTLKIRSTKLEDSAMYFCASSELTGGYTEAFFGQGTRLTVV.